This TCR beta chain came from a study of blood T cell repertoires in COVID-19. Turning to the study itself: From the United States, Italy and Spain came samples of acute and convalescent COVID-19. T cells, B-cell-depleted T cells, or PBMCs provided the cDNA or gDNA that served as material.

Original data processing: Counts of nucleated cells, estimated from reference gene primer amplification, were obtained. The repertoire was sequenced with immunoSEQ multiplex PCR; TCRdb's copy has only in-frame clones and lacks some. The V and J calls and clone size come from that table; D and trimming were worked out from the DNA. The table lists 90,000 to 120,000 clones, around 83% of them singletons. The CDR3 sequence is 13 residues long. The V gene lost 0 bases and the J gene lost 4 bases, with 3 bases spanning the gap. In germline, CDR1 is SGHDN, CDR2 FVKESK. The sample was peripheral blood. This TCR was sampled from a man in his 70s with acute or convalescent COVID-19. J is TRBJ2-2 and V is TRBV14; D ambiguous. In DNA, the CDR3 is TGTGCCAGCAGCCAAGACCTCACCGGGGAGCTGTTTTTT. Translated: CASSQDLTGELFF. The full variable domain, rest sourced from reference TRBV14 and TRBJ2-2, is EAGVTQFPSHSVIEKGQTVTLRCDPISGHDNLYWYRRVMGKEIKFLLHFVKESKQDESGMPNNRFLAERTGGTYSTLKVQPAELEDSGVYFCASSQDLTGELFFGEGSRLTVL.